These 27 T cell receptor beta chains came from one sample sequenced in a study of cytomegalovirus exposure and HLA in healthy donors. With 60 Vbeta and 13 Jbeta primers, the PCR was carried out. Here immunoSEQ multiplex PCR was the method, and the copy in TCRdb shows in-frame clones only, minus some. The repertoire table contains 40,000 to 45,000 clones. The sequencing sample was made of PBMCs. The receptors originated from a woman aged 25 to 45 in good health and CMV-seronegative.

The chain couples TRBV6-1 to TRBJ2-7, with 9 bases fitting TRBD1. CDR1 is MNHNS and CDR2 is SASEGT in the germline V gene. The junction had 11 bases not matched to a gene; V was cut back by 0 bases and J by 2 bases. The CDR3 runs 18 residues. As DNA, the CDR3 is TGTGCCAGCAGTGAAGCCACCTTCGGACAGGGGATTACCTACGAGCAGTACTTC. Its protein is CASSEATFGQGITYEQYF.

The CDR3 loop is CASLPGTGSGYTF. CDR3 bases: TGTGCCAGCTTGCCCGGGACAGGGAGCGGCTACACCTTC. The gene calls are TRBV6-1 and TRBJ1-2, with 9 bases that match TRBD1. V was clipped by 8 bases and J by 8 bases; unmatched bases: 9. The CDR3 loop spans 13 amino acids. Germline V gene data show CDR1 as MNHNS and CDR2 as SASEGT.

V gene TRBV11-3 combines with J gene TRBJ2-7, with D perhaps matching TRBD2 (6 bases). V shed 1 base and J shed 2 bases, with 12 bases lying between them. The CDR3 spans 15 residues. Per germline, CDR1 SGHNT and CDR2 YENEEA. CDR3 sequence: CASSLGSGGPYEQYF. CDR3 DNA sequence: TGTGCCAGCAGCTTAGGTAGCGGCGGGCCCTACGAGCAGTACTTC.

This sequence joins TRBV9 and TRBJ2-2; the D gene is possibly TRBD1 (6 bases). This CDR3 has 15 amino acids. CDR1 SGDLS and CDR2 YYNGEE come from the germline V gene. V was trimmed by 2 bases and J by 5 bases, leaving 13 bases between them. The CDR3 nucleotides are TGTGCCAGCAGCGTTCAGACAGGACGGACCGGGGAGCTGTTTTTT. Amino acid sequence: CASSVQTGRTGELFF.

CDR3 coding DNA: TGTGCCAGCAGAGTCGGGGTAGGCAATCAGCCCCAGCATTTT. It codes for CASRVGVGNQPQHF. The chain carries TRBV6-5 and TRBJ1-5, with unresolved D. Per germline, CDR1 MNHEY and CDR2 SVGAGI. V lost 6 bases, J lost 2 bases, and 11 bases lay in between. The CDR3 sequence is 14 residues long.

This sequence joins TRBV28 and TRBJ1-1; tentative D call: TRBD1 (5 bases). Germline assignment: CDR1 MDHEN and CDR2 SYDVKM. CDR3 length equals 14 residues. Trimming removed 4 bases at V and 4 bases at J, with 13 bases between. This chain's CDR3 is CASSSAGGSTEAFF. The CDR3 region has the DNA TGTGCCAGCAGTTCCGCGGGGGGTAGCACTGAAGCTTTCTTT.

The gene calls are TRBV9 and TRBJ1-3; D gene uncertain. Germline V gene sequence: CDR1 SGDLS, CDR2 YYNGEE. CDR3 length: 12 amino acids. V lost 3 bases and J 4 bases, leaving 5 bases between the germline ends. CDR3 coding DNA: TGTGCCAGCAGCGGTGGCGGAAACACCATATATTTT. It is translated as CASSGGGNTIYF.

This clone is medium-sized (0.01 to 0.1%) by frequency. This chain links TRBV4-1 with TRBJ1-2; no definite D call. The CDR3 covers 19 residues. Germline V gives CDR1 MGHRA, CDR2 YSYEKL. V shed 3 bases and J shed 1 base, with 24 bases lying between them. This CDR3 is CASSQADGVWMVINYGYTF. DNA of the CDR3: TGCGCCAGCAGCCAGGCAGACGGGGTATGGATGGTCATTAACTATGGCTACACCTTC.

The CDR3 DNA sequence: TGTGCCAGCAGTTATAGTGGGACTCCGTCCGCCTACGAGCAGTACTTC. As protein: CASSYSGTPSAYEQYF. The rearrangement joins TRBV6-5 to TRBJ2-7, with D maybe TRBD2 (6 bases). Germline CDR1 reads MNHEY; CDR2 reads SVGAGI. The CDR3 consists of 16 residues. V was shortened by 3 bases and J by 2 bases, with 17 bases between the two germline ends.

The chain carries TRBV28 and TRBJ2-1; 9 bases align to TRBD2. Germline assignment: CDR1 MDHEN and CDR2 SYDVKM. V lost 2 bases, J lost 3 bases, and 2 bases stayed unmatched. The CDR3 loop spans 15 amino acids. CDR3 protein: CASSLGLANYNEQFF. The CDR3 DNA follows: TGTGCCAGCAGTTTAGGACTAGCGAACTACAATGAGCAGTTCTTC.

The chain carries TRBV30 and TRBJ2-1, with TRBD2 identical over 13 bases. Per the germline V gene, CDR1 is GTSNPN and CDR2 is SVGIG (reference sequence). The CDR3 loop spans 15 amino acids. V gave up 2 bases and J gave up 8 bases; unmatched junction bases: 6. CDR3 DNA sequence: TGTGCCTGGAGTAAGGGGACTAGCGGGAACGATGAGCAGTTCTTC. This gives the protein CAWSKGTSGNDEQFF.

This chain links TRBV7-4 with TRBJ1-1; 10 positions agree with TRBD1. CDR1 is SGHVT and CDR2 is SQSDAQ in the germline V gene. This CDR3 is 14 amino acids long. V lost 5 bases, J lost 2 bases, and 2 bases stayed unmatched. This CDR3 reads CASSDRGHNTEAFF. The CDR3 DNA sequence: TGTGCCAGCAGCGACAGGGGGCATAACACTGAAGCTTTCTTT.

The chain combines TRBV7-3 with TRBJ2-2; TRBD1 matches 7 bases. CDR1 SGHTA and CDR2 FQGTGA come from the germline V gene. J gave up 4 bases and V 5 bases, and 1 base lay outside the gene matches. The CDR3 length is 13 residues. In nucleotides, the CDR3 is TGTGCCAGCAGCAACAGGGGCACCGGGGAGCTGTTTTTT. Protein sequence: CASSNRGTGELFF.

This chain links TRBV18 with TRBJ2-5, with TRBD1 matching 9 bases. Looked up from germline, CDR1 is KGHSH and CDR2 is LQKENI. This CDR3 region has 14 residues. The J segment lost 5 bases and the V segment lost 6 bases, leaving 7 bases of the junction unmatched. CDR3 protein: CASSPGQGGETQYF. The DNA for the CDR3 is TGTGCCAGCTCGCCGGGACAGGGCGGCGAGACCCAGTACTTC.

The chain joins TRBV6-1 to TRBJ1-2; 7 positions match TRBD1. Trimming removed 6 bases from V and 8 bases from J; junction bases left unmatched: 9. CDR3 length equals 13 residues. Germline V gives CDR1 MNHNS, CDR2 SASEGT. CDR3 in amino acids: CASRNTGTEGYTF. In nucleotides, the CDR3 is TGTGCCAGCAGGAACACCGGGACAGAGGGCTACACCTTC.

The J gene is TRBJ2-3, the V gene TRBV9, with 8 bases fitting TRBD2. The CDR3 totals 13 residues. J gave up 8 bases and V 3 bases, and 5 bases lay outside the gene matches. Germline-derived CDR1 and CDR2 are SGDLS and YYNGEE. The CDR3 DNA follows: TGTGCCAGCAGCGGTGGGACTAGGGTTACGCAGTATTTT. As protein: CASSGGTRVTQYF.

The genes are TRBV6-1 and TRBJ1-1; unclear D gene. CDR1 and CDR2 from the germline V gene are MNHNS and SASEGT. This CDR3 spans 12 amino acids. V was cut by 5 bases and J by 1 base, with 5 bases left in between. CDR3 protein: CASSPQNTEAFF. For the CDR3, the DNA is TGTGCCAGCAGTCCCCAGAACACTGAAGCTTTCTTT.

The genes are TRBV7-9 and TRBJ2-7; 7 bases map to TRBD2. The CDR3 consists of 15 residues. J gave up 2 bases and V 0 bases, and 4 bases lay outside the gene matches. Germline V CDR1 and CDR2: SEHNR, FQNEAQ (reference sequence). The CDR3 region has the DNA TGTGCCAGCAGCTTAGCGGGGGGGTACACCTACGAGCAGTACTTC. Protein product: CASSLAGGYTYEQYF.

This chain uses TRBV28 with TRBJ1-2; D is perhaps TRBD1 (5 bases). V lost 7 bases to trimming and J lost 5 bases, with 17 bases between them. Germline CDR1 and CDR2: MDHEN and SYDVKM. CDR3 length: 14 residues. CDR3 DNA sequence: TGTGCCAGCAAGGCGGGGCTGATGAGGTATGGCTACACCTTC. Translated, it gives CASKAGLMRYGYTF.

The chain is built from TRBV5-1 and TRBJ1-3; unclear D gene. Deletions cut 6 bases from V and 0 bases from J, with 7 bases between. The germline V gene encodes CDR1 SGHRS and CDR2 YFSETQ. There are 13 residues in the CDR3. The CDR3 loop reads CASMGDSGNTIYF. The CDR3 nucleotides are TGCGCCAGCATGGGAGACTCTGGAAACACCATATATTTT.

The CDR3 region is CASSQFREWAYEQYF. In DNA, the CDR3 is TGCGCCAGCAGCCAATTTCGGGAGTGGGCCTACGAGCAGTACTTC. The V call is TRBV4-1, the J call TRBJ2-7; tentatively, D is TRBD2 (6 bases). The ends were cut back, 2 bases at V and 2 bases at J, with 13 bases in the middle. The CDR3 covers 15 residues. Per the germline V gene, CDR1 is MGHRA and CDR2 is YSYEKL.

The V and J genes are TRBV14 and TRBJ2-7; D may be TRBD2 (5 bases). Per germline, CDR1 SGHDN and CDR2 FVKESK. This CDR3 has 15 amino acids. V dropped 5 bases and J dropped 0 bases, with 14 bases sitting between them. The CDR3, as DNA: TGTGCCAGCAGCTATTATTTTGGGAGCTCCTACGAGCAGTACTTC. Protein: CASSYYFGSSYEQYF.

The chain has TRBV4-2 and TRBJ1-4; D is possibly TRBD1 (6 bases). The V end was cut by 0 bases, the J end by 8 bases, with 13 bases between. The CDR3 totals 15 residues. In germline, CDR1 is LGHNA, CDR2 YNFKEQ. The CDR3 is CASSQEDHQGEKLFF. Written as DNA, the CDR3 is TGTGCCAGCAGCCAAGAAGACCACCAGGGGGAAAAACTGTTTTTT.

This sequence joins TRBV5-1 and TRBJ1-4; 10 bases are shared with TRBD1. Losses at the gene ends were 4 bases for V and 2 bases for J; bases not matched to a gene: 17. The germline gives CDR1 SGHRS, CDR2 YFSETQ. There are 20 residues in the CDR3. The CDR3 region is CASSPHRDRGRMGTNEKLFF. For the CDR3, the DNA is TGCGCCAGCAGCCCCCACCGGGACAGGGGACGAATGGGGACTAATGAAAAACTGTTTTTT.

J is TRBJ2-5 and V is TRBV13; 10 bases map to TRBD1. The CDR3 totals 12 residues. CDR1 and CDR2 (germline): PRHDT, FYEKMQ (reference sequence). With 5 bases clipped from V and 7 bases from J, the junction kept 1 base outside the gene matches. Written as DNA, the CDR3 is TGTGCCAGCAGCCGACAGGGGGCGACCCAGTACTTC. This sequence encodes CASSRQGATQYF.

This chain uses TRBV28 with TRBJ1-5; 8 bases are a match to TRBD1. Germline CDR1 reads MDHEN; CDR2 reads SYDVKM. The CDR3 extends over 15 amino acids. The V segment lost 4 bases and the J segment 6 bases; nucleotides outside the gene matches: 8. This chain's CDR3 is CASSSTGGGGQPQHF. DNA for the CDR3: TGTGCCAGCAGTTCTACAGGGGGAGGAGGTCAGCCCCAGCATTTT. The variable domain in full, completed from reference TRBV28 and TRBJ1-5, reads DVKVTQSSRYLVKRTGEKVFLECVQDMDHENMFWYRQDPGLGLRLIYFSYDVKMKEKGDIPEGYSVSREKKERFSLILESASTNQTSMYLCASSSTGGGGQPQHFGDGTRLSIL.

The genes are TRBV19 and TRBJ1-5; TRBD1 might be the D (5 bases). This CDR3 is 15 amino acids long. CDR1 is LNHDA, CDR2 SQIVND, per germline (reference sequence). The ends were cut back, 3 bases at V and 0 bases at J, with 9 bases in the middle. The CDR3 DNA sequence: TGTGCCAGTAGTATTTCCGACAGTAGCAATCAGCCCCAGCATTTT. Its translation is CASSISDSSNQPQHF.